This T cell receptor (beta chain) was sequenced during a study of blood T cell repertoires in COVID-19. For the study at large: COVID-19 samples, acute and convalescent, were from the United States, Italy and Spain.

J was trimmed by 6 bases and V by 3 bases; bases with no gene match: 8. The CDR3 contains 15 residues. Per the germline V gene, CDR1 is SGHRS and CDR2 is YFSETQ. Measured with immunoSEQ multiplex PCR; TCRdb has only the in-frame clones, and not every one. Among about 70,000 clones, around 88% were seen once, and the ten largest hold approximately 12%. This TCR was recovered from a human donor in a cohort sampled during active COVID-19. The source material was peripheral blood. V usage is TRBV5-1 and J usage is TRBJ2-1, with 8 bases that match TRBD2. CDR3 DNA: TGCGCCAGCAGCTCCAGCGGGGGTTCCCTCAATGAGCAGTTCTTC. Protein: CASSSSGGSLNEQFF.